This T cell receptor beta chain was documented in a study of technical replicates of blood from a few donors. This clone has only one observation. Per germline, CDR1 MNHEY and CDR2 SVGAGI. V lost 6 bases and J lost 1, with 7 bases in between. The CDR3 is 13 amino acids. Data came from immunoSEQ multiplex PCR; TCRdb stores just in-frame clones and leaves some out. The sample holds around 77,000 clones; approximately 92% are singletons and the top ten take roughly 0.41%. J is TRBJ2-1 and V is TRBV6-5, with D unclear. This receptor was identified in a human donor in good health. Specimen: T cells isolated from PBMCs. This chain's CDR3 is CASRQYSYNEQFF. The CDR3 bases are TGTGCCAGCAGGCAGTATTCCTACAATGAGCAGTTCTTC.